These 13 T cell receptor beta chains share one sample of origin, sequenced in a study of T cell responses to AZD1222 COVID-19 vaccine. Here immunoSEQ multiplex PCR was the method, and the copy in TCRdb shows in-frame clones only, minus some. The profile covers 90,000 to 120,000 clones, with 70% to 90% appearing a single time and about 19% taken by the ten largest. Source: peripheral blood, taken on day 0 of AZD1222 vaccination. All receptors come from an adult in good health.

Of note for this clone: As the CDR3 is not closed by the conserved phenylalanine or tryptophan, this likely results from a read error. The chain is built from TRBV3-1 (or the pseudogene TRBV3-2) and TRBJ1-6; the D gene is possibly TRBD1 (5 bases). V lost 4 bases and J lost 0, with 19 bases in between. Germline V gives CDR1 LGHDT, CDR2 YNNKEL (reference sequence). The CDR3 spans 19 residues. The CDR3 region is CASSPSVLGGRSYNSPLHL. The CDR3 DNA sequence: TGTGCCAGCAGCCCTTCCGTCCTCGGGGGACGCTCCTATAATTCACCCCTCCACCTT.

This chain connects TRBV21-1 to TRBJ1-2; the table assigns TRBD1, which was not confirmed against the DNA. TRBV21-1 is deemed a pseudogene. The CDR3 loop spans 13 amino acids. CDR3 loop: CASSKRQGYGYTF. The CDR3 nucleotides are TGTGCCAGCAGCAAAAGGCAGGGCTATGGCTACACCTTC.

The V gene is TRBV7-3, the J gene TRBJ2-7; 11 bases are shared with TRBD1. Germline V gives CDR1 SGHTA, CDR2 FQGTGA. There are 14 residues in the CDR3. V lost 5 bases, J lost 6 bases, and 6 bases stayed unmatched. Here the CDR3 DNA reads TGTGCCAGCAGCCCGACCGGGACAGGGGGCGAGCAGTACTTC. This gives the protein CASSPTGTGGEQYF.

The chain employs TRBV6-5 and TRBJ2-1; 12 bases agree with TRBD2. CDR1 is MNHEY, CDR2 SVGAGI, per germline. V was clipped by 0 bases and J by 14 bases; unmatched bases: 2. The CDR3 sequence is 13 residues long. The CDR3: CASSYSTSGGKFF. CDR3 DNA: TGTGCCAGCAGTTACTCGACTAGCGGGGGCAAGTTCTTC.

The chain combines TRBV11-2 with TRBJ1-6; D is unclear. The germline V gene has CDR1 SGHAT and CDR2 FQNNGV. The CDR3 totals 11 residues. The ends were cut back, 4 bases at V and 13 bases at J, with 8 bases in the middle. The CDR3 nucleotides read TGTGCCAGCAGCTCCGACATTCCCCTCCACTTT. This sequence encodes CASSSDIPLHF.

The chain carries TRBV3-1 (or the pseudogene TRBV3-2) and TRBJ2-7, with 9 positions matching TRBD1. The CDR3 runs to 15 residues. After removal of 4 bases from V and 2 bases from J, the junction contained 6 bases not matched to a gene. CDR1 and CDR2 (germline): LGHDT, YNNKEL (reference sequence). DNA of the CDR3: TGTGCCAGCAGCCGGCCGGGACAGGGTCCCTACGAGCAGTACTTC. Its protein is CASSRPGQGPYEQYF.

This CDR3 is CASRETGGRETQYF. In nucleotides, the CDR3 is TGTGCCAGTAGGGAAACAGGGGGCCGGGAGACCCAGTACTTC. V gene TRBV19 combines with J gene TRBJ2-5; 9 nucleotides line up with TRBD1. The CDR3 sequence is 14 residues long. Looked up from germline, CDR1 is LNHDA and CDR2 is SQIVND (reference sequence). V lost 6 bases and J lost 5; bases outside the gene matches: 7.

This chain uses TRBV29-1 with TRBJ1-1, with D possibly being TRBD1 (5 bases). Trimming stripped 1 base from V and 5 bases from J, with 11 bases between. CDR3 length: 13 residues. The germline CDR1 and CDR2 sequences are SQVTM and ANQGSEA. The CDR3 DNA sequence: TGCAGCGTTGAAGCCTCAGGGTCGACTGAAGCTTTCTTT. Residues: CSVEASGSTEAFF.

This chain joins TRBV4-1 and TRBJ2-1, with 11 bases that match TRBD1. Germline loops: CDR1 MGHRA, CDR2 YSYEKL. This CDR3 is 15 amino acids long. The V and J ends lost 5 bases and 4 bases, in that order; junction bases with no gene match: 4. The CDR3 loop reads CASSTGQGAYNEQFF. The DNA for the CDR3 is TGCGCCAGCAGCACTGGACAGGGGGCTTACAATGAGCAGTTCTTC.

DNA for the CDR3: TGTGCCAGCAGTTTAGCCGGGGCCCAATCCTCTGGGGCCAACGTCCTGACTTTC. It is translated as CASSLAGAQSSGANVLTF. The genes are TRBV27 and TRBJ2-6; the D call may be TRBD1 or TRBD2 (5 bases each). The CDR3 sequence is 18 residues long. Germline values: CDR1 MNHEY, CDR2 SMNVEV (reference sequence). Trimming left V 2 bases short and J 0 bases short, with 14 bases between.

This clone came up once. V and J are TRBV5-1 and TRBJ2-6; unclear D gene. This CDR3 region has 16 residues. The V gene's germline CDR1 is SGHRS and CDR2 YFSETQ. V lost 0 bases to trimming and J lost 2 bases, with 9 bases between them. The CDR3 region is CASSLGGSPGANVLTF. The CDR3, as DNA: TGCGCCAGCAGCTTGGGCGGCTCTCCTGGGGCCAACGTCCTGACTTTC. Using reference TRBV5-1 and TRBJ2-6 for the parts outside the CDR3, the full variable domain is KAGVTQTPRYLIKTRGQQVTLSCSPISGHRSVSWYQQTPGQGLQFLFEYFSETQRNKGNFPGRFSGRQFSNSRSEMNVSTLELGDSALYLCASSLGGSPGANVLTFGAGSRLTVL.

The chain has TRBV5-4 and TRBJ2-7, with a tentative D call TRBD2 (6 bases). Trimming removed 4 bases at V and 2 bases at J, with 19 bases between. The CDR3 consists of 16 residues. CDR1 and CDR2 (germline): SGHNT, YYREEE (reference sequence). CDR3 loop: CASSPDRGGVAYEQYF. The CDR3 coding sequence is TGTGCCAGCAGCCCGGATAGGGGCGGGGTGGCCTACGAGCAGTACTTC. Variable domain in full (rest from reference TRBV5-4 and TRBJ2-7): ETGVTQSPTHLIKTRGQQVTLRCSSQSGHNTVSWYQQALGQGPQFIFQYYREEENGRGNFPPRFSGLQFPNYSSELNVNALELDDSALYLCASSPDRGGVAYEQYFGPGTRLTVT.

The rearrangement joins TRBV28 to TRBJ2-7, with a tentative D call TRBD2 (5 bases). Germline CDR1 reads MDHEN; CDR2 reads SYDVKM. With 2 bases removed from V and 6 bases from J, the gap between germline ends came to 8 bases. This CDR3 is built from 12 residues. The CDR3 loop is CASSLSGSEQYF. The CDR3 DNA sequence: TGTGCCAGCAGTTTAAGTGGGAGCGAGCAGTACTTC.